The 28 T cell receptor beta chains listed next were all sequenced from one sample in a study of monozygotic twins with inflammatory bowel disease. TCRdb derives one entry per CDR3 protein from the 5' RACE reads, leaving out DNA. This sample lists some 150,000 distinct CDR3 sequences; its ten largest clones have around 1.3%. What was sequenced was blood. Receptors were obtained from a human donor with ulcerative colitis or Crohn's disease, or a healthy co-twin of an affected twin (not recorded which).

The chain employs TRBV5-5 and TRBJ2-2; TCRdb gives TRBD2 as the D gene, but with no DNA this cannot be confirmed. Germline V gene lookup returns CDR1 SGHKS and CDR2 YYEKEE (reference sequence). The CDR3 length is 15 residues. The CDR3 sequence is CASSPGRPNTGELFF.

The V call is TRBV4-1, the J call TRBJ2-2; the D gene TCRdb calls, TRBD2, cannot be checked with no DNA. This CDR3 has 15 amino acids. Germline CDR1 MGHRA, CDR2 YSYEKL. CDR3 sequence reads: CASSPSGGGIGELFF.

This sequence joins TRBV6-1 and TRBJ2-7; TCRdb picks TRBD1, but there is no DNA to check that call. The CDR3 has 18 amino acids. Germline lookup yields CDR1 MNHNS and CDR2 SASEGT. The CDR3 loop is CASSEQPGGNIPSYEQYF.

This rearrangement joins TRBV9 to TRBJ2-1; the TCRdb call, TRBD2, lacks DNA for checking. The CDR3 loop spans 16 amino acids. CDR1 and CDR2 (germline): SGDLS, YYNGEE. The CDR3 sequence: CASSSQPQGPYNEQFF.

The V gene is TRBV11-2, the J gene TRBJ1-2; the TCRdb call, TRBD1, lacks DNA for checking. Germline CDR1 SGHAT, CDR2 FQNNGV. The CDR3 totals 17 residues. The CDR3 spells CASSLDSGSGTGLNRAF.

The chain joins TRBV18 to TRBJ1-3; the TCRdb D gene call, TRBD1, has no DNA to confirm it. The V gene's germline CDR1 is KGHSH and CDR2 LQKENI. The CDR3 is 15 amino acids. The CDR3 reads CASSKDRESGNTIYF.

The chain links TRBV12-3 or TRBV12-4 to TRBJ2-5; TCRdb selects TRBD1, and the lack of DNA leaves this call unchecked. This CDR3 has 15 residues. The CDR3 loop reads CASSPTGGRQETQYF.

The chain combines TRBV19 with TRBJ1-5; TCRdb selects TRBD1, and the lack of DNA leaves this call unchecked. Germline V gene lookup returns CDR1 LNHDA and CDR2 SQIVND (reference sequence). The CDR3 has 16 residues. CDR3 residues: CASKLGQELWGQPQHF.

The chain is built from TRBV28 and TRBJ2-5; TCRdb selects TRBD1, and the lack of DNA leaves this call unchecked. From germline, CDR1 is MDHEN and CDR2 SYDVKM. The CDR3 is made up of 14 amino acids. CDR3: CASRGTGLQETQYF.

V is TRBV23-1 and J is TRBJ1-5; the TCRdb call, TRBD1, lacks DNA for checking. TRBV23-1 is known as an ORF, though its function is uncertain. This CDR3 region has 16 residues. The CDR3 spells CASSQDRGSYNQPQHF.

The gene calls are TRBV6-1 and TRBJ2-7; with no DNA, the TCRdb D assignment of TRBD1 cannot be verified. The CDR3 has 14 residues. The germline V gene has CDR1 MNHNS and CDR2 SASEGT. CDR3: CASSPGTGFVEQYF.

CDR3 amino acids: CSAPRVPSGNTGELFF. This rearrangement joins TRBV20-1 to TRBJ2-2. The CDR3 contains 16 residues. Germline V gene lookup returns CDR1 DFQATT and CDR2 SNEGSKA (reference sequence).

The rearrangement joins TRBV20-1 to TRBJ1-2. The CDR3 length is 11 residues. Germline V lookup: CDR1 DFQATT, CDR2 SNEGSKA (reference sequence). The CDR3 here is CSAQTMAGYTF.

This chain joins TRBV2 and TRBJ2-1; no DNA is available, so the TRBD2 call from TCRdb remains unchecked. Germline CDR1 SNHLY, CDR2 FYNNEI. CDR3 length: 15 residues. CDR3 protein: CASSPTTSSYNEQFF. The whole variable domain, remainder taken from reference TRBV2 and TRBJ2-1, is EPEVTQTPSHQVTQMGQEVILRCVPISNHLYFYWYRQILGQKVEFLVSFYNNEISEKSEIFDDQFSVERPDGSNFTLKIRSTKLEDSAMYFCASSPTTSSYNEQFFGPGTRLTVL.

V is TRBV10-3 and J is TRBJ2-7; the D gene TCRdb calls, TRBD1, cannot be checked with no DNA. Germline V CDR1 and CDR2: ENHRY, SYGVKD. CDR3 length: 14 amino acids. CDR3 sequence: CAIARGQQSNEQYF.

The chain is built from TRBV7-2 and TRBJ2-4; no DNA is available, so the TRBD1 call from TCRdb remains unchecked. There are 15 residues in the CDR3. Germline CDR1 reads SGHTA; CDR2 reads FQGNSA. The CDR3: CASSPGKRAINIQYF.

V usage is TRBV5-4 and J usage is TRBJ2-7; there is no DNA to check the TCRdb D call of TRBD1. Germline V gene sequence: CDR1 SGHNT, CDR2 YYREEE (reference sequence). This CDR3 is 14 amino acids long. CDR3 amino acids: CASSRTGSRYEQYF.

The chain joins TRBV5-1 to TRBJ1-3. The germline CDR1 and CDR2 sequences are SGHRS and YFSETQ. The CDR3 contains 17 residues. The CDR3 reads CASSLAGAVSGGNTIYF.

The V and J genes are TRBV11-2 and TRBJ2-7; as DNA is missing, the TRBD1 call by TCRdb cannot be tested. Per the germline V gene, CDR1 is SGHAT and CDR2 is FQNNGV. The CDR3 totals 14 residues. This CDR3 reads CASSLATGGYEQYF.

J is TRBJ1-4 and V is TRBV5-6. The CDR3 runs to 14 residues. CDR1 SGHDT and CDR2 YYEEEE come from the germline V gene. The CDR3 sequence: CASSYRTTNEKLFF. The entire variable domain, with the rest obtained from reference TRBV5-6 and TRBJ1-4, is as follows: DAGVTQSPTHLIKTRGQQVTLRCSPKSGHDTVSWYQQALGQGPQFIFQYYEEEERQRGNFPDRFSGHQFPNYSSELNVNALLLGDSALYLCASSYRTTNEKLFFGSGTQLSVL.

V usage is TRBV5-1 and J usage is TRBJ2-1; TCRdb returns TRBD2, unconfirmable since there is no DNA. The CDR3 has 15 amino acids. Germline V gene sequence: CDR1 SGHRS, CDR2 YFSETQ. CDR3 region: CASSLLAGRSNEQFF.

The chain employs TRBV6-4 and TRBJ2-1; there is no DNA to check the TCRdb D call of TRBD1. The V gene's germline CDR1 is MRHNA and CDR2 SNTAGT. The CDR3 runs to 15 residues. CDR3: CASGTSGQGNNEQFF.

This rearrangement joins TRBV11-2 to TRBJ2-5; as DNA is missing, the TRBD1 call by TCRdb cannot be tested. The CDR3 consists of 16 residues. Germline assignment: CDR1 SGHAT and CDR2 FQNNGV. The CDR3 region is CASSSNPGVAQETQYF.

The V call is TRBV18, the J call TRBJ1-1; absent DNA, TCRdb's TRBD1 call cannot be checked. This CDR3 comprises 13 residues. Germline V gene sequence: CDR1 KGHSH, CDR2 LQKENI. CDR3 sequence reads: CASSPLRDRGAFF.

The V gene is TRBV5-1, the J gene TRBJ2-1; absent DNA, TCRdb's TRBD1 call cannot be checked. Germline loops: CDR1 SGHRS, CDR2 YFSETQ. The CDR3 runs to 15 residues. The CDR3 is CASSSDRDFYNEQFF.

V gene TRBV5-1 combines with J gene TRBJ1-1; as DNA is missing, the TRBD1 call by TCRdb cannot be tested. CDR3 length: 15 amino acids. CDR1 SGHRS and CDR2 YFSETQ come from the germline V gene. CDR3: CASSLVSGSRTEAFF.

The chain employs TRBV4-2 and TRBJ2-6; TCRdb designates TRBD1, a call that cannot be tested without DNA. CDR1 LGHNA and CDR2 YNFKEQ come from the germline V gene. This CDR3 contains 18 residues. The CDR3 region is CASSGRDAASGGANVLTF.

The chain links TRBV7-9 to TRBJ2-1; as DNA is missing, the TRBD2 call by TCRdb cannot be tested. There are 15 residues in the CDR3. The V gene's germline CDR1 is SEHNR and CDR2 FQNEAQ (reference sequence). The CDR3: CASSSWTSGNNEQFF.